The T cell receptor beta chain under discussion was sequenced for a study of CD8 T cells in ankylosing spondylitis. Study results and caveats: Ankylosing spondylitis blood appeared to be characterized by a TCR beta motif of several highly homologous variants. There were earlier reports of some motif variants in reactive arthritis synovial fluid and blood. The clones that were linked to disease were reported to be significantly enriched in matched synovial fluid samples from ankylosing spondylitis patients.

The germline CDR1 and CDR2 sequences are SGHTA and FQGTGA. This CDR3 is 13 amino acids long. Trimming at V came to 8 bases and at J to 8 bases, leaving 9 bases not matched to a gene. Quantitative barcoded 5'-RACE was used to prepare TCR beta libraries. TCRdb re-derived calls from the 5' RACE reads in MiXCR, one entry per CDR3 protein. Of about 130,000 distinct CDR3 sequences detected, over 6% appear once; the ten largest clones hold less than 15%. This clonotype came up many times. Its target is not known. The sequenced sample was blood, either unsorted or a sorted T cell fraction (not recorded which). The rearrangement uses TRBV7-3 and TRBJ1-1, with TRBD1 identical over 9 bases. This TCR was sampled from a male donor with ankylosing spondylitis or in good health (not recorded which). The CDR3 nucleotides are TGTGCCAGCGCCCGGGACAGGGTATTAGAAGCTTTCTTT. Translating gives CASARDRVLEAFF.